This T cell receptor (beta chain) was identified in a study of blood T cell repertoires in COVID-19. Study as a whole: PBMCs, B-cell-depleted T cells, or T cells provided the cDNA or gDNA that made up the material.

Methods used by the authors: How many nucleated cells were present was estimated from reference gene primer amplification. The assay was immunoSEQ multiplex PCR, and TCRdb's table has in-frame clones only and misses some. Clone size and the V and J calls come from that table; the DNA yielded D and trimming. The sample includes some 200,000 clones, about 90% of them seen just once. The CDR3 contains 16 residues. V lost 7 bases and J lost 0, with 17 bases in between. Germline loops: CDR1 SGHDT, CDR2 YYEEEE. Participant-given clinical history determined each cohort assignment. The gene calls are TRBV5-6 and TRBJ1-5; D not resolved. This TCR derives from a woman younger than 45 who had recovered from COVID-19. Sequencing used PBMCs or T cells enriched from blood (not recorded which). As DNA, the CDR3 is TGTGCCAGCGAACGCGGCGGGGTGTATAGCAATCAGCCCCAGCATTTT. Amino acids: CASERGGVYSNQPQHF.